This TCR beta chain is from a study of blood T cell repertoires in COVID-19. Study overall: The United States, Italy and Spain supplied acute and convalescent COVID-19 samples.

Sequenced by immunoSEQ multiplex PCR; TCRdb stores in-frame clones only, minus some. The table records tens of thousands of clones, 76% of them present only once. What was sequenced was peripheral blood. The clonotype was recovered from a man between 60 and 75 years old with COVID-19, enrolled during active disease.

CDR3 residues: CASRTGGTEAFF. CDR3 in DNA: TGTGCCAGCAGAACAGGGGGCACTGAAGCTTTCTTT. V gene TRBV7-9 combines with J gene TRBJ1-1, with 8 bases identical to TRBD1. Germline loops: CDR1 SEHNR, CDR2 FQNEAQ (reference sequence). The J segment lost 4 bases and the V segment lost 6 bases, leaving 1 base of the junction unmatched. The CDR3 runs 12 residues.